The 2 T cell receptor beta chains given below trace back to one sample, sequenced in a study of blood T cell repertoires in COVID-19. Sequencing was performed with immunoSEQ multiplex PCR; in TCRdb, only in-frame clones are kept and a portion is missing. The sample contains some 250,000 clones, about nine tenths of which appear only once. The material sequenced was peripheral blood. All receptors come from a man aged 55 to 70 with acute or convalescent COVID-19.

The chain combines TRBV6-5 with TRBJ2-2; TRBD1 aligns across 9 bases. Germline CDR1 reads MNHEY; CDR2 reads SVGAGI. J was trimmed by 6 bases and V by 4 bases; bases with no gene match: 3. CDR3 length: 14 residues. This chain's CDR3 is CASSWDRVSGELFF. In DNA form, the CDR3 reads TGTGCCAGCAGTTGGGACAGGGTCTCCGGGGAGCTGTTTTTT.

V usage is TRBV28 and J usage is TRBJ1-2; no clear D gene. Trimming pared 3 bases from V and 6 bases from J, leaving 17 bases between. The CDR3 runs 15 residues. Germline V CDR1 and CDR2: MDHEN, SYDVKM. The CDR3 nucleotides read TGTGCCAGCAGTTTGGAAGTGGTAACAGCCGATGGCTACACCTTC. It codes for CASSLEVVTADGYTF.